This T cell receptor beta chain was sequenced in a study of a mutant IDH1 vaccine in newly diagnosed glioma. The time point here: week 47, end of study. One vaccine dose held 300 ug of mutant IDH1 20-mer peptide and came with topical imiquimod. Here immunoSEQ multiplex PCR was the method, and the copy in TCRdb shows in-frame clones only, minus some. The sample yields some 31,000 clones, around 82% seen once. The CDR3 consists of 12 residues. The V end was cut by 8 bases, the J end by 7 bases, with 15 bases between. CDR1 is ENHRY and CDR2 is SYGVKD in the germline V gene. On this clone: As yet, its antigen is unknown.

The receptor comes from a man aged 25-45 years with glioma. The sample here was PBMCs, taken from a glioma patient whose treatment included an IDH1 peptide vaccine. The rearrangement joins TRBV10-3 to TRBJ2-7; possible D gene TRBD1, 6 bases. CDR3 in amino acids: CAIGQHGDEQYF. The CDR3 coding sequence is TGTGCCATCGGACAGCATGGGGATGAGCAGTACTTC.